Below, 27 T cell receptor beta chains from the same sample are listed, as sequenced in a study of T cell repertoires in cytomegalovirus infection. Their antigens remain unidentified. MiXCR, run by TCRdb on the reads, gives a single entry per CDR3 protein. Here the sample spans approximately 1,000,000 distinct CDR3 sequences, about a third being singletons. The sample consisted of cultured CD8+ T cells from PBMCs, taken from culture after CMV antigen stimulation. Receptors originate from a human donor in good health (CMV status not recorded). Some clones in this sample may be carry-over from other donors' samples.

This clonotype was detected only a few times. CDR3 residues: CASSFRQGQTYGYTF. DNA of the CDR3: TGTGCCAGCAGTTTTAGACAGGGTCAGACCTATGGCTACACCTTC. The V call is TRBV27, the J call TRBJ1-2; 7 bases fit TRBD1. This CDR3 has 15 amino acids. Germline V gene sequence: CDR1 MNHEY, CDR2 SMNVEV (reference sequence). V shed 3 bases and J 4 bases; nucleotides not matched to a gene: 8.

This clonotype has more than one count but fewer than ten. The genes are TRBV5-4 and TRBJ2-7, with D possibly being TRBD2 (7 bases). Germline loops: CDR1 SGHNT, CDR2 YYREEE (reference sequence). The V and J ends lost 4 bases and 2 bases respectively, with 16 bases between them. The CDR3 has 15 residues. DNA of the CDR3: TGTGCCAGCAGCGACTTGGCGGGGGCGGCCTACGAGCAGTACTTC. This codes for CASSDLAGAAYEQYF.

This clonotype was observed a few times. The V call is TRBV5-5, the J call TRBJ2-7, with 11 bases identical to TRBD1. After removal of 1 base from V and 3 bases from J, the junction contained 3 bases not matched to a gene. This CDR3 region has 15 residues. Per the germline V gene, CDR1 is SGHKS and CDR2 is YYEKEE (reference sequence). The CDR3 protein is CASSLSGTGGYEQYV. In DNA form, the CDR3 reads TGTGCCAGCAGCTTGTCTGGGACAGGGGGCTACGAGCAGTACGTC.

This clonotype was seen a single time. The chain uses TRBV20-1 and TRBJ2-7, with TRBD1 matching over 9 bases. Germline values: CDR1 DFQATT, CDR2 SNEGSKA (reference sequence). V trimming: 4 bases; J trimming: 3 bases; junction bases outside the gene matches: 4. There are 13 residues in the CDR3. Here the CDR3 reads CSAKETGGYEQYF. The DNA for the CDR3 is TGCAGTGCTAAGGAGACAGGGGGCTACGAGCAGTACTTC.

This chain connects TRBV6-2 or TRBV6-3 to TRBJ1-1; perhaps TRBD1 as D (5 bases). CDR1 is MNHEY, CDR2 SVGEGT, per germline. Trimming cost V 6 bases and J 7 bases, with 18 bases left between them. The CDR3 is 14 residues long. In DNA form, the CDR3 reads TGTGCCAGCAGCTGGGGACTCCTCGCGGTTGAAGCTTTCTTT. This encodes CASSWGLLAVEAFF.

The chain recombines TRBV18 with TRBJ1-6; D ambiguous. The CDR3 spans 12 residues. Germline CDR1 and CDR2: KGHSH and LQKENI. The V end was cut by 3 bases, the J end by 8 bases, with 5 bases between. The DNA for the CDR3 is TGTGCCAGCTCACCGGAGGATTCACCCCTCCACTTT. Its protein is CASSPEDSPLHF.

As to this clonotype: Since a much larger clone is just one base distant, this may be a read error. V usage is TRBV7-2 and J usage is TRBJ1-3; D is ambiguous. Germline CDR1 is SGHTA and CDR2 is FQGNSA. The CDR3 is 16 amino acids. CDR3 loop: CASSLSAERSGNTVYF. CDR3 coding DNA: TGTGCCAGCAGCTTGTCGGCTGAGCGCTCTGGAAACACCGTATATTTT.

CDR3 loop: CASSSGPAYEQYV. The CDR3 coding sequence is TGTGCCAGCAGTTCCGGTCCCGCCTACGAGCAGTACGTC. This rearrangement joins TRBV27 to TRBJ2-7; the D is unclear. The CDR3 totals 13 residues. V lost 4 bases to trimming and J lost 2 bases, with 9 bases between them. CDR1 MNHEY and CDR2 SMNVEV come from the germline V gene (reference sequence).

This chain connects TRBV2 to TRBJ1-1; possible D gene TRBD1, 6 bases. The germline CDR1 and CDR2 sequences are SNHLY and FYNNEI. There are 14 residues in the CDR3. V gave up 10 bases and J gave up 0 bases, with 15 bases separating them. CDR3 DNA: TGTGCCATCAATCCAGGGGACATGAACACTGAAGCTTTCTTT. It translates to CAINPGDMNTEAFF.

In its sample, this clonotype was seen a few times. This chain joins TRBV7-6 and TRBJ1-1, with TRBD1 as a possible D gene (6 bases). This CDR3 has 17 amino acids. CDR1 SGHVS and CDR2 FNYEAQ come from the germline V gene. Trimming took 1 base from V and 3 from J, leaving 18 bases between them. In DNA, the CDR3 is TGTGCCAGCAGCTTAGAGGGGGAAGGAGTGATCGACACTGAAGCTTTCTTT. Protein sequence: CASSLEGEGVIDTEAFF. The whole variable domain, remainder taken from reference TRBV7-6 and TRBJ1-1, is GAGVSQSPRYKVTKRGQDVALRCDPISGHVSLYWYRQALGQGPEFLTYFNYEAQQDKSGLPNDRFSAERPEGSISTLTIQRTEQRDSAMYRCASSLEGEGVIDTEAFFGQGTRLTVV.

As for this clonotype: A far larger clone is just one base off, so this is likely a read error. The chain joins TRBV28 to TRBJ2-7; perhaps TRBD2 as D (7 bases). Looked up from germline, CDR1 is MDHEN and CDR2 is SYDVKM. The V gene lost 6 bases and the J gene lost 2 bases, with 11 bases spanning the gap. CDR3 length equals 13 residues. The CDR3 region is CASSIGGAYEQYV. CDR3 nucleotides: TGTGCCAGCAGCATAGGGGGGGCCTACGAGCAGTACGTC.

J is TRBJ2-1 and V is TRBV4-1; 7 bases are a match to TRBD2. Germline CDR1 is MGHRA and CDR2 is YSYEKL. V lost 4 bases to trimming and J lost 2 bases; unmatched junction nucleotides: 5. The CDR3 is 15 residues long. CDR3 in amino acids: CASSPGTNPYNEQFF. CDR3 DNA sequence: TGCGCCAGCAGCCCAGGGACTAATCCCTACAATGAGCAGTTCTTC.

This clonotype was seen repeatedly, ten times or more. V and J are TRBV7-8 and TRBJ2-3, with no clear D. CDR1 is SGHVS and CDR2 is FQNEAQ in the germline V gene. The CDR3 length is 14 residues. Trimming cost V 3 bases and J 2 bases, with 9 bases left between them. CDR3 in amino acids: CASSLMLYTDTQYF. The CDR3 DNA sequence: TGTGCCAGCAGCTTGATGCTCTACACAGATACGCAGTATTTT.

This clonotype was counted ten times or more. In DNA, the CDR3 is TGTGCCAGCAGTTTACCTGCTCAGCCCCAGCATTTT. It translates to CASSLPAQPQHF. The chain is built from TRBV28 and TRBJ1-5; D is ambiguous. This CDR3 has 12 residues. Looked up from germline, CDR1 is MDHEN and CDR2 is SYDVKM. V dropped 2 bases and J dropped 6 bases, with 5 bases sitting between them.

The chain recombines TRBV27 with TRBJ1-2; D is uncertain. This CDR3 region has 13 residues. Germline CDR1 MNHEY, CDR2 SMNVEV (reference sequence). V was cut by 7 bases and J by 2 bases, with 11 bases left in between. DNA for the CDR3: TGTGCCAGCAAGCTCGTGGGGAACTATGGCTACACCTTC. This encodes CASKLVGNYGYTF.

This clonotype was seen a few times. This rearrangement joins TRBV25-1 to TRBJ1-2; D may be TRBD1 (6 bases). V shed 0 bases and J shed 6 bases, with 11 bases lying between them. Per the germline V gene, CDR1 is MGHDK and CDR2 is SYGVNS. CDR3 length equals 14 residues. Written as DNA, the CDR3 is TGTGCCAGCAGTGAATATTTCCAGGGGCATGGCTACACCTTC. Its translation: CASSEYFQGHGYTF.

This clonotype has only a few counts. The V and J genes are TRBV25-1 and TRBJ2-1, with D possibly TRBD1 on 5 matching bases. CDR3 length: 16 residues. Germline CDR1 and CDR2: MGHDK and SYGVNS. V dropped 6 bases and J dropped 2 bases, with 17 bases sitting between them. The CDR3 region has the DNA TGTGCCAGCAGACCTCCCCCAGGGATCCCCTACAATGAGCAGTTCTTC. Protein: CASRPPPGIPYNEQFF.

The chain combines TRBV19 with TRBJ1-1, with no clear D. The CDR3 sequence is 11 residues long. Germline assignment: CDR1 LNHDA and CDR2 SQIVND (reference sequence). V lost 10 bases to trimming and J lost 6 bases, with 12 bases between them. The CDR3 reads CATSLGPEAFF. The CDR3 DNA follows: TGTGCCACCTCCTTGGGCCCTGAAGCTTTCTTT. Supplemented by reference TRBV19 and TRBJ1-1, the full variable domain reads DGGITQSPKYLFRKEGQNVTLSCEQNLNHDAMYWYRQDPGQGLRLIYYSQIVNDFQKGDIAEGYSVSREKKESFPLTVTSAQKNPTAFYLCATSLGPEAFFGQGTRLTVV.

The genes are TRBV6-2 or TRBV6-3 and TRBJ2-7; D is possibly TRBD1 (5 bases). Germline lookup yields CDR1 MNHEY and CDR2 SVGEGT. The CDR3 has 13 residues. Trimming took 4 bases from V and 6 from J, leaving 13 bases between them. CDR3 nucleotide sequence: TGTGCCAGCAGTTTCCTGACAGTAGGCGAGCAGTACGTC. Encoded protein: CASSFLTVGEQYV.

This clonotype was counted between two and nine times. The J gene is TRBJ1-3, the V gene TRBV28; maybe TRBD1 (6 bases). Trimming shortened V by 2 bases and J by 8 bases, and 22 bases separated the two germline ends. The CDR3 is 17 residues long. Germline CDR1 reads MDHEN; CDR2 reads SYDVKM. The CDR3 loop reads CASSLRSWGQREDTIYF. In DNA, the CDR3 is TGTGCCAGCAGTTTAAGGTCCTGGGGACAAAGGGAGGACACCATATATTTT.

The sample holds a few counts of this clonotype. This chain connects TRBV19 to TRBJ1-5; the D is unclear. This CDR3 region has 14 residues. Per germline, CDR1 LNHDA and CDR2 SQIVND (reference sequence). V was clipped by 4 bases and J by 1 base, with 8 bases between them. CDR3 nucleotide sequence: TGTGCCAGTAGTACCGGGCTCAGCAATCAGCCCCAGCATTTT. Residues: CASSTGLSNQPQHF.

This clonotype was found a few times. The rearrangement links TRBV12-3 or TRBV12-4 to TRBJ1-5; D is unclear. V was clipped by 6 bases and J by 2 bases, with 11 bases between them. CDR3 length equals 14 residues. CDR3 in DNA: TGTGCCAGCAGGTTGAAGGCAGGCAATCAGCCCCAGCATTTT. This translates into CASRLKAGNQPQHF.

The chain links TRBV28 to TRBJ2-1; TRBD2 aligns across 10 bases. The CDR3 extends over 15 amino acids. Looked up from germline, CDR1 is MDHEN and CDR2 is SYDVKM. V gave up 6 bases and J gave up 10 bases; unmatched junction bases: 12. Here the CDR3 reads CASSPGLAAFEEQFF. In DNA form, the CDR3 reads TGTGCCAGCAGCCCTGGACTAGCGGCCTTTGAGGAGCAGTTCTTC. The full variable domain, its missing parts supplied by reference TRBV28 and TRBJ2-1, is DVKVTQSSRYLVKRTGEKVFLECVQDMDHENMFWYRQDPGLGLRLIYFSYDVKMKEKGDIPEGYSVSREKKERFSLILESASTNQTSMYLCASSPGLAAFEEQFFGPGTRLTVL.

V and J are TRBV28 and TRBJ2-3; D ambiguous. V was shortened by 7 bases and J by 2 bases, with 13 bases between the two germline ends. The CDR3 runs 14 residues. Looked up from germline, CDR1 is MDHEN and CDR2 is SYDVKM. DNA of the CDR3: TGTGCCAGCACCTTGCGGAGATACACAGATACGCAGTATTTT. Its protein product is CASTLRRYTDTQYF.

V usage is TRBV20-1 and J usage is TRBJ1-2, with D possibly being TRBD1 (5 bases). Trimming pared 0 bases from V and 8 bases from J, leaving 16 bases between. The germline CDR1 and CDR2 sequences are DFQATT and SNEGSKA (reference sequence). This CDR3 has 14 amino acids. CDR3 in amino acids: CSARDLEGRGGYTF. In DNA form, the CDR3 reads TGCAGTGCTAGAGATTTAGAGGGGCGCGGGGGCTACACCTTC.

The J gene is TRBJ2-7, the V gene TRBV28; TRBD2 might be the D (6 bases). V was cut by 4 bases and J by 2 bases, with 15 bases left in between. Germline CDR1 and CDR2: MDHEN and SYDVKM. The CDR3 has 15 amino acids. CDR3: CASSYSVREPYEQYV. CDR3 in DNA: TGTGCCAGCAGTTATAGCGTACGGGAGCCCTACGAGCAGTACGTC.

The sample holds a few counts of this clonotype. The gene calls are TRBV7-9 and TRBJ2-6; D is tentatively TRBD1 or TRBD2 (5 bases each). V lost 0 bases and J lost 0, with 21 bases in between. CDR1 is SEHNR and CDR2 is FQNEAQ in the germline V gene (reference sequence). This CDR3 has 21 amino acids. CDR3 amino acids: CASSLAAVGTVELSGANVLTF. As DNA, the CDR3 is TGTGCCAGCAGCTTAGCGGCCGTTGGGACGGTTGAACTCTCTGGGGCCAACGTCCTGACTTTC.